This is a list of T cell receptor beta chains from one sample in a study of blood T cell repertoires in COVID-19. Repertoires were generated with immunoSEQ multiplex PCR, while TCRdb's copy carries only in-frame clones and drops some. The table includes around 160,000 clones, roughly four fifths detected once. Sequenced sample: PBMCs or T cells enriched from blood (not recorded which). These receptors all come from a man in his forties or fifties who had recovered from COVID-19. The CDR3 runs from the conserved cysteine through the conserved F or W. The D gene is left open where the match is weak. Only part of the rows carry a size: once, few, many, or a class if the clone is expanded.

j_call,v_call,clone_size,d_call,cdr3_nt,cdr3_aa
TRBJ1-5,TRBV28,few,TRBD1,TGTGCCAGCAGGCCGACAGGGTACAATCAGCCCCAGCATTTT,CASRPTGYNQPQHF
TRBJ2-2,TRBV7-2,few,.,TGTGCCAGCAGCTTGGCGAGCGGGACCGGGGAGCTGTTTTTT,CASSLASGTGELFF
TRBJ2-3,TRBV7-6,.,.,TGTGCCAGCAGCTTAGTGAGGGCAGGACCGAGCACAGATACGCAGTATTTT,CASSLVRAGPSTDTQYF
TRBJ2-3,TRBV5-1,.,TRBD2,TGCGCCAGCAGCCCATACACTAGCGGGGGACTCCCTAGCACAGATACGCAGTATTTT,CASSPYTSGGLPSTDTQYF
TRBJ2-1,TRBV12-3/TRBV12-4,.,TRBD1,TGTGCCAGCAGTTTGGGACAGAACAATGAGCAGTTCTTC,CASSLGQNNEQFF
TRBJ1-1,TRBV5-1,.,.,TGCGCCAGCAGCTTGGGGGGAGCGAACACTGAAGCTTTCTTT,CASSLGGANTEAFF
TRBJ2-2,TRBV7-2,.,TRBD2,TGTGCCAGCAGCTTCACTAGCGGGAGTTCCGGGGAGCTGTTTTTT,CASSFTSGSSGELFF
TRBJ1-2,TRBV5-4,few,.,TGTGCCAGCAGCTTCGGAGCCCGAGGCTACACCTTC,CASSFGARGYTF
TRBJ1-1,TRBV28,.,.,TGTGCCAGCAGTTTCCAACAGGGATACACTGAAGCTTTCTTT,CASSFQQGYTEAFF
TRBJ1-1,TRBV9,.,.,TGTGCCAGCAGCGTAGTCGACAGGTACACTGAAGCTTTCTTT,CASSVVDRYTEAFF
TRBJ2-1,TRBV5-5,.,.,TGTGCCAGCAGCTTGGTGGGGGGCTCCTACAATGAGCAGTTCTTC,CASSLVGGSYNEQFF
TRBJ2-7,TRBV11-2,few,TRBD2,TGTGCCAGCAGCGCCAGCCTGACTAGCGGAGGCCCCTACGAGCAGTACTTC,CASSASLTSGGPYEQYF
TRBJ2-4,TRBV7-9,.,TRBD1,TGTGCCAGCAGCCCGGACAGGGGAGACATTCAGTACTTC,CASSPDRGDIQYF
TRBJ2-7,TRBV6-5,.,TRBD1,TGTGCCAGCAGTTACACCCGGGACAGTCCTTACGAGCAGTACTTC,CASSYTRDSPYEQYF